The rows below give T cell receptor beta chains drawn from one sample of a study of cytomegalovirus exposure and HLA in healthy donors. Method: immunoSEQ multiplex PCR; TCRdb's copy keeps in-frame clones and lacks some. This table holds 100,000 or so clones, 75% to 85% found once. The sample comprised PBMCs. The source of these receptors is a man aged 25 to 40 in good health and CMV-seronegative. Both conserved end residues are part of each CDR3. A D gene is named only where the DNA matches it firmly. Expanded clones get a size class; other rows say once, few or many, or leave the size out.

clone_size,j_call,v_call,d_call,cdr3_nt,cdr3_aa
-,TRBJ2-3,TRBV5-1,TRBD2,TGCGCCAGCAGCTTTTCCGGGGGGAGCACAGATACGCAGTATTTT,CASSFSGGSTDTQYF
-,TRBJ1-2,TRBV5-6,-,TGTGCCAGCAGCTTGACCCAAAACAGAGACCTCCCTTATGGCTACACCTTC,CASSLTQNRDLPYGYTF
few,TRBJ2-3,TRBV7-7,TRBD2,TGTGCCAGCAGCTTACAGTCCGGGGGGATCGATACGCAGTATTTT,CASSLQSGGIDTQYF
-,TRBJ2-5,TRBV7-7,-,TGTGCCAGCAGCTTAAACCCAGGCACGGAGACCCAGTACTTC,CASSLNPGTETQYF
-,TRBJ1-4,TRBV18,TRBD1,TGTGCCAGCTCACACGATGAGGGGGCTGAAAAACTGTTTTTT,CASSHDEGAEKLFF
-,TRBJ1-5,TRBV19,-,TGTGCCAGTAGTATCGGGATCTCGCTGGATCAGCCCCAGCATTTT,CASSIGISLDQPQHF
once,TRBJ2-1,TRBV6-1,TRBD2,TGTGCCAGCAGATTAGCGGGAAGCTCCTACAATGAGCAGTTCTTC,CASRLAGSSYNEQFF
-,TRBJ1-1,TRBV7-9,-,TGTGCCAGCAGCTTTACAGTAAACACTGAAGCTTTCTTT,CASSFTVNTEAFF
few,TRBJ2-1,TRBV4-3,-,TGCGCCAGCAGCCAAGACGCAGGGGATTGGAATGAGCAGTTCTTC,CASSQDAGDWNEQFF
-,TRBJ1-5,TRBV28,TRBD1,TGTGCCAGCCATACGTCCGGGACAGGGAGTCCCAATCAGCCCCAGCATTTT,CASHTSGTGSPNQPQHF
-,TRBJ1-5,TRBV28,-,TGTGCCAGCAGTTGGGGGTCCAGGGGAAAACAGCCCCAGCATTTT,CASSWGSRGKQPQHF
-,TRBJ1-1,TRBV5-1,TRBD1,TGCGCCAGCAGCTTGTCAGGGGGGAACACTGAAGCTTTCTTT,CASSLSGGNTEAFF
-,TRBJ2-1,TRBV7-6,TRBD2,TGTGCCAGCACCCTGACTAGCGGGAGAGGGATAAATGAGCAGTTCTTC,CASTLTSGRGINEQFF
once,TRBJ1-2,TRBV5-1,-,TGCGCCAGCACCCGGGAGGGATGGGGAGATGGCTACACCTTC,CASTREGWGDGYTF
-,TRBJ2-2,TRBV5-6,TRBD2,TGTGCCAGCAGCTTGGGCAGCGGGGTAATCGGGGAGCTGTTTTTT,CASSLGSGVIGELFF
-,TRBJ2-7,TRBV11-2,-,TGTGCCAGCAGCTTAAGGAGGGAAGGGCCCCACGAGCAGTACTTC,CASSLRREGPHEQYF
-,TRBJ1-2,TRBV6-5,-,TGTGCCAGCAGCTCTATTACAGGGAATGGCTACACCTTC,CASSSITGNGYTF
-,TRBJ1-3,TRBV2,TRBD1,TGTGCCAGCAGTGAAGGAGTGACAGGGGCCGACACCATATATTTT,CASSEGVTGADTIYF
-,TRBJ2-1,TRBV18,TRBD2,TGTGCCAGTGCTCTAGCGGGAGACTACAATGAGCAGTTCTTC,CASALAGDYNEQFF
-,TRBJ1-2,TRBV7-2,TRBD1,TGTGCCAGCAGCTTCGGGACAGGGACATATGGCTACACCTTC,CASSFGTGTYGYTF